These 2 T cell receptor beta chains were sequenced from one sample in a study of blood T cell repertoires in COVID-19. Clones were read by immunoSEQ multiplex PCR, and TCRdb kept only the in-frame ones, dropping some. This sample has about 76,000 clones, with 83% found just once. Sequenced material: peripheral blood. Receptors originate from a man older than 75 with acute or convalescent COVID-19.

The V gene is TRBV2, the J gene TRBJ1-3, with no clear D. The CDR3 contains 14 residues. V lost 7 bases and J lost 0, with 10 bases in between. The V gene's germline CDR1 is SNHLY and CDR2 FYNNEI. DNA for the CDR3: TGTGCCAGCAAGACGCGGTTCTCTGGAAACACCATATATTTT. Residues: CASKTRFSGNTIYF.

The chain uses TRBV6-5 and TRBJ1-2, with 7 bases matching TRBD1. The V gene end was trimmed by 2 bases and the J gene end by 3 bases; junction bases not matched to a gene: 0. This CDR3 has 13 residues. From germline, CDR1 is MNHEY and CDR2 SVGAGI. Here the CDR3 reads CASSYGTDYGYTF. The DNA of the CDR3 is TGTGCCAGCAGTTACGGGACAGACTATGGCTACACCTTC.